This T cell receptor beta chain was sequenced in a study of blood T cell repertoires in COVID-19. Study summary: T cells, B-cell-depleted T cells, or PBMCs provided the cDNA or gDNA that served as material.

The V end was cut by 6 bases, the J end by 5 bases, with 10 bases between. There are 12 residues in the CDR3. Germline CDR1 and CDR2: LNHDA and SQIVND (reference sequence). Sequencing was performed with immunoSEQ multiplex PCR; in TCRdb, only in-frame clones are kept and a portion is missing. The sample shows under 7,000 clones, 75% to 90% of them seen only once. The chain couples TRBV19 to TRBJ1-2; D unclear. Sequenced: peripheral blood. This TCR derives from a human donor in a cohort sampled during active COVID-19. The CDR3 sequence is CASSPQNYGYTF. The CDR3 region has the DNA TGTGCCAGTAGCCCGCAGAATTATGGCTACACCTTC.